The TCR beta chain under discussion was sequenced for a study of T cell responses to AZD1222 COVID-19 vaccine. Overall study results and limits: Every sample of the repertoires postdated the peak T cell response.

Germline loops: CDR1 WNHNN, CDR2 SYGVQD (reference sequence). V shed 3 bases and J shed 6 bases, with 11 bases lying between them. The CDR3 has 14 amino acids. TCRdb's table, derived via immunoSEQ multiplex PCR, lists solely in-frame clones and lacks some. This sample has around 94,000 clones, with approximately 90% found just once. About this clone: The antigen is unknown.

The chain couples TRBV10-1 to TRBJ2-2, with D perhaps matching TRBD2 (6 bases). The sequencing here drew on peripheral blood, taken on day 0 of AZD1222 vaccination. The sequence came from an adult in good health. The CDR3 DNA follows: TGCGCCAGCAGTGACCCCGGGAGTCCCGGGGAGCTGTTTTTT. Amino acid sequence: CASSDPGSPGELFF.